Below, 20 T cell receptor beta chains from the same sample are listed, as sequenced in a study of T cell changes during pregnancy in multiple sclerosis. The method was immunoSEQ multiplex PCR; TCRdb's version includes in-frame clones alone and lacks a portion of them. The table shows roughly 60,000 clones, with about 91% occurring only once. Sequenced here: peripheral blood, sampled before pregnancy. All receptors come from a female donor with multiple sclerosis, enrolled in a pregnancy study.

V is TRBV15 and J is TRBJ2-1; D is ambiguous. The V gene's germline CDR1 is LNHNV and CDR2 YYDKDF (reference sequence). The length of the CDR3 is 13 residues. Trimming took off 0 bases at V and 14 bases at J, with 14 bases between the two ends. The CDR3 DNA reads as TGTGCCACCAGCAGAGATACAATCGTCCTGGAGTTCTTC. Translating gives CATSRDTIVLEFF. The full variable domain, in which reference TRBV15 and TRBJ2-1 provide the parts outside the CDR3, is DAMVIQNPRYQVTQFGKPVTLSCSQTLNHNVMYWYQQKSSQAPKLLFHYYDKDFNNEADTPDNFQSRRPNTSFCFLDIRSPGLGDTAMYLCATSRDTIVLEFFGPGTRLTVL.

V is TRBV4-3 and J is TRBJ2-7, with 7 bases fitting TRBD2. The CDR3 has 16 residues. Germline V gene data show CDR1 as LGHNA and CDR2 as YSLEER. With V trimmed by 1 base and J by 0 bases, 6 bases remained unmatched. The CDR3, as DNA: TGCGCCAGCAGCCAAGGGTACAGCGGGGCCTCCTACGAGCAGTACTTC. Translation gives CASSQGYSGASYEQYF.

This chain uses TRBV4-3 with TRBJ2-3, with 14 positions matching TRBD2. Germline V CDR1 and CDR2: LGHNA, YSLEER. Trimming cost V 1 base and J 0 bases; bases outside gene matches: 6. CDR3 length equals 19 residues. The CDR3, as DNA: TGCGCCAGCAGCCAAGGGACTAGCGGGGGGCGGGGAAGCACAGATACGCAGTATTTT. It translates to CASSQGTSGGRGSTDTQYF.

This chain links TRBV7-3 with TRBJ2-1; 8 nucleotides agree with TRBD1. The CDR3 length is 16 residues. Per the germline V gene, CDR1 is SGHTA and CDR2 is FQGTGA. Germline trimming cut 0 bases from V and 6 bases from J; bases unmatched to any gene: 7. The CDR3 sequence is CASSLTRDRPSNEQFF. Here the CDR3 DNA reads TGTGCCAGCAGCTTAACCCGGGACAGGCCTTCCAATGAGCAGTTCTTC.

The V and J genes are TRBV18 and TRBJ2-5; weak D call: TRBD1 (5 bases). Germline values: CDR1 KGHSH, CDR2 LQKENI. CDR3 length: 17 amino acids. The V gene lost 6 bases and the J gene lost 2 bases, with 22 bases spanning the gap. This chain's CDR3 is CASSQSVTAPTQETQYF. CDR3 nucleotides: TGTGCCAGCTCTCAATCGGTGACAGCACCAACACAAGAGACCCAGTACTTC.

The chain has TRBV7-2 and TRBJ2-7; D unclear. This CDR3 region has 13 residues. The germline V and J ends were trimmed by 6 bases and 3 bases, with 12 bases remaining between them. The germline V gene has CDR1 SGHTA and CDR2 FQGNSA. CDR3 DNA: TGTGCCAGCAGTTACGGCGGAGTCTACGAGCAGTACTTC. Its translation: CASSYGGVYEQYF.

This clone showed up just once. The chain links TRBV6-6 to TRBJ2-7; possible D gene TRBD1, 6 bases. The CDR3 runs 14 residues. V was shortened by 2 bases and J by 2 bases, with 10 bases between the two germline ends. Germline V lookup: CDR1 MNHNY, CDR2 SVGAGI (reference sequence). The CDR3 DNA reads as TGTGCCAGCAGTTACGGGACACAGACCTACGAGCAGTACTTC. It codes for CASSYGTQTYEQYF.

In DNA form, the CDR3 reads TGTGCCAGCAGCTTTGGGACAGGGAACAATCAGCCCCAGCATTTT. This translates into CASSFGTGNNQPQHF. The V call is TRBV5-6, the J call TRBJ1-5, with 9 nucleotides matching TRBD1. This CDR3 spans 15 amino acids. V lost 2 bases and J lost 3; bases outside the gene matches: 3. The germline gives CDR1 SGHDT, CDR2 YYEEEE.

The chain joins TRBV6-6 to TRBJ2-1; tentatively, D is TRBD1 (6 bases). The CDR3 runs to 12 residues. CDR1 is MNHNY and CDR2 is SVGAGI in the germline V gene (reference sequence). The V end lost 6 bases, the J end lost 8 bases, and 11 bases lay between the germline ends. As DNA, the CDR3 is TGTGCCAGCAGGCAGGGGTACGATGAGCAGTTCTTC. Protein sequence: CASRQGYDEQFF.

This sequence joins TRBV5-5 and TRBJ1-4, with a tentative D call TRBD1 (5 bases). The CDR3 loop spans 15 amino acids. V was trimmed by 3 bases and J by 7 bases, leaving 16 bases between them. Germline lookup yields CDR1 SGHKS and CDR2 YYEKEE (reference sequence). The chain's CDR3 is CASSSAPGPTEKLFF. The CDR3 bases are TGTGCCAGCAGCTCTGCACCAGGGCCTACTGAAAAACTGTTTTTT.

Points on this clone: This CDR3 is also generated by other DNA sequences in the sample. This sequence joins TRBV5-6 and TRBJ1-2; possible D gene TRBD1, 6 bases. The ends were cut back, 4 bases at V and 2 bases at J, with 9 bases in the middle. The CDR3 loop spans 13 amino acids. The germline V gene has CDR1 SGHDT and CDR2 YYEEEE. In DNA form, the CDR3 reads TGTGCCAGCAGCCTGGACAGAAACTATGGCTACACCTTC. Protein product: CASSLDRNYGYTF.

The gene calls are TRBV30 and TRBJ1-5, with D tentatively TRBD1 (6 bases). Germline V CDR1 and CDR2: GTSNPN, SVGIG (reference sequence). The CDR3 length is 15 residues. V was cut by 2 bases and J by 3 bases, with 14 bases left in between. Here the CDR3 reads CAWSSFRGANQPQHF. Written as DNA, the CDR3 is TGTGCCTGGAGTTCCTTCAGGGGAGCCAATCAGCCCCAGCATTTT.

The chain joins TRBV10-1 to TRBJ2-2; the D gene is possibly TRBD2 (6 bases). CDR3 length: 18 amino acids. V was pared by 0 bases and J by 5 bases, with 19 bases between. Germline CDR1 reads WNHNN; CDR2 reads SYGVQD (reference sequence). For the CDR3, the DNA is TGCGCCAGCAGTGAGTCGATAACTCGCGGGGTCGGAACCGGGGAGCTGTTTTTT. Protein product: CASSESITRGVGTGELFF.

The chain joins TRBV11-2 to TRBJ1-6; no clear D. The germline V gene has CDR1 SGHAT and CDR2 FQNNGV. Trimming left V 5 bases short and J 9 bases short, with 8 bases between. This CDR3 spans 12 amino acids. The CDR3 sequence is CASSPPSSPLHF. CDR3 DNA sequence: TGTGCCAGCAGCCCCCCCAGTTCACCCCTCCACTTT. Combining the CDR3 with reference TRBV11-2 and TRBJ1-6 gives the whole variable domain EAGVAQSPRYKIIEKRQSVAFWCNPISGHATLYWYQQILGQGPKLLIQFQNNGVVDDSQLPKDRFSAERLKGVDSTLKIQPAKLEDSAVYLCASSPPSSPLHFGNGTRLTVT.

The V gene is TRBV25-1, the J gene TRBJ1-6; the match to TRBD1 covers 9 bases. With V trimmed by 5 bases and J by 5 bases, 7 bases remained unmatched. CDR1 and CDR2 from the germline V gene are MGHDK and SYGVNS. The CDR3 is 16 residues long. CDR3 in amino acids: CASSKQGAQNNSPLHF. CDR3 DNA sequence: TGTGCCAGCAGTAAACAGGGGGCGCAAAATAATTCACCCCTCCACTTT.

The chain joins TRBV7-3 to TRBJ2-2, with D possibly matching TRBD1 (5 bases). In germline, CDR1 is SGHTA, CDR2 FQGTGA. Trimming took off 2 bases at V and 7 bases at J, with 8 bases between the two ends. The CDR3 is 13 residues long. CDR3 residues: CASSLEGVGELFF. The CDR3 DNA reads TGTGCCAGCAGCTTAGAAGGGGTCGGGGAGCTGTTTTTT.

CDR3 residues: CASSQGPYEQYF. The DNA for the CDR3 is TGTGCCAGCAGTCAGGGCCCCTACGAGCAGTACTTC. The V and J genes are TRBV2 and TRBJ2-7; TRBD1 is a possible D gene (5 bases). Germline-derived CDR1 and CDR2 are SNHLY and FYNNEI. The ends were cut back, 5 bases at V and 2 bases at J, with 7 bases in the middle. The CDR3 length is 12 residues.

The chain recombines TRBV5-4 with TRBJ1-6; D possibly corresponds to TRBD1 (5 bases). Trimming pared 7 bases from V and 10 bases from J, leaving 18 bases between. The CDR3 loop spans 14 amino acids. Germline V gives CDR1 SGHNT, CDR2 YYREEE (reference sequence). The CDR3 reads CASAWSQTESPLHF. In nucleotides, the CDR3 is TGTGCCAGCGCCTGGTCCCAGACAGAGTCACCCCTCCACTTT.

The rearrangement links TRBV4-3 to TRBJ1-5; D is unclear. Trimming removed 0 bases at V and 6 bases at J, with 6 bases between. Germline V gene lookup returns CDR1 LGHNA and CDR2 YSLEER. The CDR3 has 13 residues. CDR3 amino acids: CASSQETGQPQHF. The CDR3 nucleotides read TGCGCCAGCAGCCAAGAGACGGGTCAGCCCCAGCATTTT.

The rearrangement joins TRBV4-3 to TRBJ2-5; TRBD1 matches 7 bases. J was trimmed by 0 bases and V by 1 base; bases with no gene match: 2. Germline V gene data show CDR1 as LGHNA and CDR2 as YSLEER. There are 15 residues in the CDR3. Here the CDR3 reads CASSQGDRDQETQYF. Written as DNA, the CDR3 is TGCGCCAGCAGCCAAGGCGACAGGGACCAAGAGACCCAGTACTTC.